The sequence of this T cell receptor (beta chain) was determined in a study of CD8+CD57+ T cells in acquired aplastic anemia. Patients chosen for sequencing had CD8+CD57+ cells that had expanded, as shown by flow cytometry. Profiling of TCR beta VDJ combinations and CDR3 sequences used genomic DNA as template. TCRdb re-called the reads through MiXCR, storing one row per CDR3 protein. The sample holds more than 150,000 distinct CDR3 sequences, less than 50% seen once. Germline-derived CDR1 and CDR2 are LGHDT and YNNKEL (reference sequence). This CDR3 has 14 residues. The ends were cut back, 0 bases at V and 3 bases at J, with 8 bases in the middle.

V usage is TRBV3-1 and J usage is TRBJ2-5, with no clear D. This TCR came from a human donor with aplastic anemia. Specimen: sorted CD4+, CD8+, or CD8+CD57+ T cells (not recorded which) from PBMCs. CDR3 amino acids: CASSQDHVEETQYF. The DNA for the CDR3 is TGTGCCAGCAGCCAAGATCACGTCGAAGAGACCCAGTACTTC.